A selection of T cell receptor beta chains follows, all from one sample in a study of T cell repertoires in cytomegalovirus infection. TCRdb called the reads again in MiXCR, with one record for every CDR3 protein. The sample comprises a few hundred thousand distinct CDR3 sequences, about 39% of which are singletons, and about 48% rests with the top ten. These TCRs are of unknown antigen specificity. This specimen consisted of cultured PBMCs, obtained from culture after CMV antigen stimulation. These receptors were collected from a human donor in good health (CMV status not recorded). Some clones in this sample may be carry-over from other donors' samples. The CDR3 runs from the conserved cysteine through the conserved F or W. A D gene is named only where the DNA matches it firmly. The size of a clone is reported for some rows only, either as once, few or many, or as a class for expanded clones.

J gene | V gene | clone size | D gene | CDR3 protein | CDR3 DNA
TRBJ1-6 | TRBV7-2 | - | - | CASSLRSSSYNSPLHF | TGTGCCAGCAGCTTAAGGTCTAGCTCCTATAATTCACCCCTCCACTTT
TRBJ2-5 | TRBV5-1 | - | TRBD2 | CASSGLAWETQYF | TGCGCCAGCAGTGGACTAGCGTGGGAGACCCAGTACTTC
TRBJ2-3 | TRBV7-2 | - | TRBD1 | CASSLTGGSPDTQYF | TGTGCCAGCAGCCTGACAGGGGGCTCGCCAGATACGCAGTATTTT
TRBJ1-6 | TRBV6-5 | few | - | CASSEFGNSPLHF | TGTGCCAGCAGCGAATTTGGGAATTCACCCCTCCACTTT
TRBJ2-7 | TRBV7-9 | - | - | CASSSEGGGVAYEQYF | TGTGCCAGCAGCTCAGAGGGAGGCGGGGTTGCCTACGAGCAGTACTTC
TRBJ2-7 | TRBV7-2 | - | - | CASSLGGAAAAGEQYF | TGTGCCAGCAGCTTAGGGGGGGCCGCTGCCGCGGGGGAGCAGTACTTC
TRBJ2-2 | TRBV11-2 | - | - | CASSLIAAYTGELFF | TGTGCCAGCAGCTTAATAGCAGCCTACACCGGGGAGCTGTTTTTT
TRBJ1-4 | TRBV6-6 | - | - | CASSYSGSSNEKLFF | TGTGCCAGCAGTTACTCCGGGAGTTCTAATGAAAAACTGTTTTTT
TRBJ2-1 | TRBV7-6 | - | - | CASSPISYNEQFF | TGTGCCAGCAGCCCTATTTCCTACAATGAGCAGTTCTTC
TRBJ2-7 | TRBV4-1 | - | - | CASSHRLSENPYEQYF | TGCGCCAGCAGCCACCGGCTCTCGGAAAACCCCTACGAGCAGTACTTC
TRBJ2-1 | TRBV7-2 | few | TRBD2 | CASSLVGTRTTQSSYNEQFF | TGTGCCAGCAGCTTAGTCGGGACTAGGACCACCCAAAGCTCCTACAATGAGCAGTTCTTC
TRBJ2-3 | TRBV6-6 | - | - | CASGEFTDTQYF | TGTGCCAGCGGGGAATTTACAGATACGCAGTATTTT
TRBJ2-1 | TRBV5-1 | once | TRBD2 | CASAPGGSYNEQFF | TGCGCCAGCGCTCCGGGGGGTTCCTACAATGAGCAGTTCTTC
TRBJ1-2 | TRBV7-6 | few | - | CASSFSGALGYTF | TGTGCCAGCAGCTTCTCCGGGGCTCTCGGCTACACCTTC
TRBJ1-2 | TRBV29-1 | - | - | CSVATGSHYGYTF | TGCAGCGTTGCGACAGGCTCCCACTATGGCTACACCTTC
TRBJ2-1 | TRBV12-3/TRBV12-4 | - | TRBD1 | CASSTGTGVYNEQFF | TGTGCCAGCAGTACCGGGACAGGGGTCTACAATGAGCAGTTCTTC
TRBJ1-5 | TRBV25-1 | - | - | CASSELGEQPQHF | TGTGCCAGCAGTGAATTGGGAGAACAGCCCCAGCATTTT
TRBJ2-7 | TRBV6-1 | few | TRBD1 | CASRTGTGDPQYF | TGTGCCAGCAGAACCGGGACAGGAGACCCGCAGTACTTC
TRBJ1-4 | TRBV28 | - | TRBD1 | CASSLRHRLQGGPNEKLFF | TGTGCCAGCAGTTTACGCCACCGACTCCAGGGGGGACCTAATGAAAAACTGTTTTTT
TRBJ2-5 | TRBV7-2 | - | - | CASSLIVQETQYF | TGTGCCAGCAGCTTAATAGTTCAAGAGACCCAGTACTTC
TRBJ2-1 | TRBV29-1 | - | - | CSVLAGDPEQFF | TGCAGCGTTCTCGCCGGGGACCCTGAGCAGTTCTTC
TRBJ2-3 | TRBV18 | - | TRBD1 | CASSLDRGRTDTQYF | TGTGCCAGCTCACTGGACAGGGGCCGCACAGATACGCAGTATTTT
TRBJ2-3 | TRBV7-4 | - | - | CASSPSVVLAADTQYF | TGTGCCAGCAGCCCCTCAGTAGTACTAGCAGCAGATACGCAGTATTTT
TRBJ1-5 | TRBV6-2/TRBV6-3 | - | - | CASRIQGDQPQHF | TGTGCCAGCAGAATACAGGGAGATCAGCCCCAGCATTTT
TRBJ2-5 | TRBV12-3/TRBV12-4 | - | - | CASSQSAGPGLGETQYF | TGTGCCAGCAGCCAAAGTGCCGGCCCGGGCCTAGGGGAGACCCAGTACTTC
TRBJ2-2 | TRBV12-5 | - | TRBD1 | CASGQDRGYTGELFF | TGTGCTAGTGGCCAGGACAGGGGATACACCGGGGAGCTGTTTTTT
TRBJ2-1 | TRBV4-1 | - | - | CASSQGKIYNEQFF | TGCGCCAGCAGCCAAGGGAAAATTTACAATGAGCAGTTCTTC
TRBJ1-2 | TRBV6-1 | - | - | CASSDWGGSYGYTF | TGTGCCAGCAGTGACTGGGGGGGGAGCTATGGCTACACCTTC
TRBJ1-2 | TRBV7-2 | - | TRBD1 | CASSSLGQGGTGYTF | TGTGCCAGCAGCTCCCTGGGACAGGGTGGCACTGGCTACACCTTC
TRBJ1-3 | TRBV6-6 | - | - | CASSYSTRRGDTIYF | TGTGCCAGCAGTTACTCGACCAGGAGGGGAGACACCATATATTTT
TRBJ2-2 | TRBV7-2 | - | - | CASKLFVAGELFF | TGTGCCAGCAAACTTTTCGTAGCCGGGGAGCTGTTTTTT
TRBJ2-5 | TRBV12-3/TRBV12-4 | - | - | CASSLRASSKETQYF | TGTGCCAGCAGTTTAAGGGCGAGTAGTAAAGAGACCCAGTACTTC